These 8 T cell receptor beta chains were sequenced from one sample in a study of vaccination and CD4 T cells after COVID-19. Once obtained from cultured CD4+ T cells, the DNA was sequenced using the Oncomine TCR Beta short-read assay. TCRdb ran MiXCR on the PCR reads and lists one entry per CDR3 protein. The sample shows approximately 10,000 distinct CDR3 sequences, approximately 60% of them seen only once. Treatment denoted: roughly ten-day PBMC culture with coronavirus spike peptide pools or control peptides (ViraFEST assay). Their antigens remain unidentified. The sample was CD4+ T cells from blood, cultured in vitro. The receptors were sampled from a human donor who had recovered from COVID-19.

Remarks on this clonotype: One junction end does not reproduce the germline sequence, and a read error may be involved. The chain's CDR3 is CASSPAGANVLTF. As DNA, the CDR3 is TGTGCTAGCAGCCCAGCTGGGGCCAACGTCCTGACTTTC. This chain connects TRBV28 to TRBJ2-6; D unclear. CDR1 and CDR2 (germline): MDHEN, SYDVKM. The CDR3 consists of 13 residues.

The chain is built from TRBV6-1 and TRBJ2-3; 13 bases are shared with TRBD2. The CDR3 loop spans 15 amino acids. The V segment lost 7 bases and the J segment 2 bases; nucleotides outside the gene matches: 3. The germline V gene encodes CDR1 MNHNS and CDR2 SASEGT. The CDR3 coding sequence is TGTGCCAGCAACGGACTAGCGGGAGACACAGATACGCAGTATTTT. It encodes CASNGLAGDTDTQYF.

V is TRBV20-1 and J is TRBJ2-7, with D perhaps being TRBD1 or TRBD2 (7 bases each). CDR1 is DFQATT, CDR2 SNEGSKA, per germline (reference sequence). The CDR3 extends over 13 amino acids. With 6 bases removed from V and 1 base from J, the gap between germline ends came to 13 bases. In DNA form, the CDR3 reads TGCAGTGCCAGGGGGGGAAGTTCCTACGAGCAGTACTTC. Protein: CSARGGSSYEQYF.

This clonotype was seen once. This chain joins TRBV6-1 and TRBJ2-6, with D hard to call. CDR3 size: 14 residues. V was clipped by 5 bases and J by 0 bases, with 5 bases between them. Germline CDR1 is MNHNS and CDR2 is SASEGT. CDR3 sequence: CASSQYSGANVLTF. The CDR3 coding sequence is TGTGCCAGCAGTCAGTACTCTGGGGCCAACGTCCTGACTTTC.

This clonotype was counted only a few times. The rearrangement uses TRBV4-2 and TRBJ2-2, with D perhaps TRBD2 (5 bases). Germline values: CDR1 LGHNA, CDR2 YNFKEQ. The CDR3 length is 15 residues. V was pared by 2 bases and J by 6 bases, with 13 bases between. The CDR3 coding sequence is TGTGCCAGCAGCCAACCCCAGCTGGAGGCCGGGGAGCTGTTTTTT. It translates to CASSQPQLEAGELFF.

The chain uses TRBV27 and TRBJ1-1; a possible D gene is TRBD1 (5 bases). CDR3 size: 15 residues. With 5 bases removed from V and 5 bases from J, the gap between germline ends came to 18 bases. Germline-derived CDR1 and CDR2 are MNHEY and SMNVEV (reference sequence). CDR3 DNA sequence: TGTGCCAGCAGTGCCAGGAGGGGAAGGGATACTGAAGCTTTCTTT. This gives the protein CASSARRGRDTEAFF.

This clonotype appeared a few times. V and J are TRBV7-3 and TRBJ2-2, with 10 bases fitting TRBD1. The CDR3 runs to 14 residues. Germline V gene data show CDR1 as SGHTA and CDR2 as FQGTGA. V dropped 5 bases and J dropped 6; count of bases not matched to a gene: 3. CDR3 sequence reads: CASSPGQGSGELFF. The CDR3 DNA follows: TGTGCCAGCAGCCCGGGACAGGGGTCCGGGGAGCTGTTTTTT.

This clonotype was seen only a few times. CDR3 protein: CASSTRGRGNQPQHF. For the CDR3, the DNA is TGTGCCAGCAGTACGAGGGGCCGTGGCAATCAGCCCCAGCATTTT. The chain carries TRBV6-2 or TRBV6-3 and TRBJ1-5; the D gene is possibly TRBD1 (5 bases). CDR1 is MNHEY, CDR2 SVGEGT, per germline. The CDR3 totals 15 residues. The V end was cut by 5 bases, the J end by 2 bases, with 13 bases between.